A selection of T cell receptor beta chains follows, all from one sample in a study of early T cells in non-severe SARS-CoV-2 infection. TCRdb ran MiXCR on the 5' RACE reads and lists one entry per CDR3 protein. The table records 55,000 or so distinct CDR3 sequences, about 6.4% of them present only once. Sequencing was performed on whole blood, taken at baseline. The origin of the receptors is an adult who was a healthcare worker with PCR-confirmed SARS-CoV-2 infection or an uninfected control (not recorded which). Each CDR3 is given with its conserved first and last residue. D genes are given only for firm matches. Some rows mark clone size as missing; the rest say once, few, many or name a class of expanded clone.

v_gene: TRBV28
abundance: many
j_gene: TRBJ1-2
d_gene: TRBD1
CDR3aa: CASRSGTVNGYTF
CDR3nt: TGTGCCAGCAGATCCGGGACAGTCAATGGCTACACCTTC

v_gene: TRBV6-5
abundance: many
j_gene: TRBJ2-1
d_gene: -
CDR3aa: CASSYGGFPDEQFF
CDR3nt: TGTGCCAGCAGTTACGGAGGGTTTCCGGATGAGCAGTTCTTC

v_gene: TRBV12-3/TRBV12-4
abundance: many
j_gene: TRBJ2-1
d_gene: TRBD2
CDR3aa: CASSFAPAGYNEQFF
CDR3nt: TGTGCCAGCAGTTTTGCCCCAGCGGGGTACAATGAGCAGTTCTTC

v_gene: TRBV13
abundance: many
j_gene: TRBJ2-7
d_gene: -
CDR3aa: CASSLGEENGNREWSYEQYF
CDR3nt: TGTGCCAGCAGCTTAGGCGAAGAGAACGGGAACAGGGAGTGGAGCTACGAGCAGTACTTC

v_gene: TRBV11-2
abundance: many
j_gene: TRBJ2-5
d_gene: -
CDR3aa: CASRRPGRIGETQYF
CDR3nt: TGTGCCAGCAGACGCCCGGGACGTATAGGCGAGACCCAGTACTTC

v_gene: TRBV29-1
abundance: many
j_gene: TRBJ2-7
d_gene: TRBD1
CDR3aa: CSVDLGQGALNEQYF
CDR3nt: TGCAGCGTTGACCTGGGACAGGGGGCATTAAACGAGCAGTACTTC

v_gene: TRBV24-1
abundance: -
j_gene: TRBJ1-2
d_gene: -
CDR3aa: CATSARDTLYGYTF
CDR3nt: TGTGCCACCAGTGCCCGTGATACCCTATATGGCTACACCTTC

v_gene: TRBV7-2
abundance: many
j_gene: TRBJ2-7
d_gene: -
CDR3aa: CASSLALTYEQYF
CDR3nt: TGTGCCAGCAGCTTAGCGCTAACCTACGAGCAGTACTTC

v_gene: TRBV20-1
abundance: few
j_gene: TRBJ1-5
d_gene: -
CDR3aa: CSALPDSNQPQHF
CDR3nt: TGCAGTGCTCTCCCCGACAGCAATCAGCCCCAGCATTTT

v_gene: TRBV7-2
abundance: -
j_gene: TRBJ2-3
d_gene: -
CDR3aa: CATGASSNTQYF
CDR3nt: TGTGCCACTGGGGCTTCATCTAATACGCAGTATTTT

v_gene: TRBV7-2
abundance: -
j_gene: TRBJ2-3
d_gene: -
CDR3aa: CASSFGGATDTQYF
CDR3nt: TGTGCCAGCAGCTTTGGGGGGGCCACAGATACGCAGTATTTT

v_gene: TRBV3-1
abundance: few
j_gene: TRBJ2-4
d_gene: TRBD1
CDR3aa: CASSSIVRGPIKAKNIQYF
CDR3nt: TGTGCCAGCAGTTCCATTGTCAGGGGGCCGATAAAGGCCAAAAACATTCAGTACTTC

v_gene: TRBV24-1
abundance: -
j_gene: TRBJ2-7
d_gene: -
CDR3aa: CATSDFDDTRGSYEQYF
CDR3nt: TGTGCCACCAGTGATTTCGACGACACCCGAGGGTCCTACGAGCAGTACTTC

v_gene: TRBV28
abundance: many
j_gene: TRBJ1-6
d_gene: -
CDR3aa: CASTPVESSYNSPLHF
CDR3nt: TGTGCCAGCACCCCAGTGGAGAGCTCCTATAATTCACCCCTCCACTTT

v_gene: TRBV4-3
abundance: many
j_gene: TRBJ2-7
d_gene: TRBD1
CDR3aa: CASSHGQGNYEQYF
CDR3nt: TGCGCCAGCAGCCATGGACAGGGGAACTACGAGCAGTACTTC

v_gene: TRBV7-6
abundance: many
j_gene: TRBJ1-1
d_gene: -
CDR3aa: CASGTRTEAFF
CDR3nt: TGTGCCAGCGGGACGAGGACTGAAGCTTTCTTT

v_gene: TRBV14
abundance: -
j_gene: TRBJ1-1
d_gene: -
CDR3aa: CASSQVGRMNTEAFF
CDR3nt: TGTGCCAGCAGCCAAGTTGGCAGGATGAACACTGAAGCTTTCTTT

v_gene: TRBV7-6
abundance: many
j_gene: TRBJ2-5
d_gene: TRBD2
CDR3aa: CASSLALAGITVGETQYF
CDR3nt: TGTGCCAGCAGCTTAGCCCTAGCGGGGATCACCGTAGGGGAGACCCAGTACTTC

v_gene: TRBV5-1
abundance: few
j_gene: TRBJ1-4
d_gene: -
CDR3aa: CASSLEPEKLFF
CDR3nt: TGCGCCAGCAGCTTGGAGCCGGAAAAACTGTTTTTT

v_gene: TRBV30
abundance: few
j_gene: TRBJ1-2
d_gene: -
CDR3aa: CAWSVSGRSYGYTF
CDR3nt: TGTGCCTGGAGTGTCTCAGGGAGGAGCTACGGCTACACCTTC

v_gene: TRBV7-9
abundance: many
j_gene: TRBJ1-6
d_gene: -
CDR3aa: CASSLEGRRTPLHF
CDR3nt: TGTGCCAGCAGCTTAGAAGGGAGGAGGACACCCCTCCACTTT

v_gene: TRBV29-1
abundance: many
j_gene: TRBJ2-7
d_gene: -
CDR3aa: CSVEDPPAWYF
CDR3nt: TGCAGCGTTGAAGACCCCCCGGCGTGGTACTTC

v_gene: TRBV7-2
abundance: many
j_gene: TRBJ2-1
d_gene: -
CDR3aa: CASSSTGQNEQFF
CDR3nt: TGTGCCAGCAGCTCGACTGGCCAAAATGAGCAGTTCTTC

v_gene: TRBV7-8
abundance: many
j_gene: TRBJ2-3
d_gene: TRBD2
CDR3aa: CASSPGLAGFPGDTQYF
CDR3nt: TGTGCCAGCAGCCCGGGACTAGCGGGCTTTCCGGGAGATACGCAGTATTTT

v_gene: TRBV7-8
abundance: -
j_gene: TRBJ1-4
d_gene: -
CDR3aa: CASSSLTQTNEKLFF
CDR3nt: TGTGCCAGCAGCTCACTAACACAAACTAATGAAAAACTGTTTTTT

v_gene: TRBV3-1
abundance: many
j_gene: TRBJ2-1
d_gene: -
CDR3aa: CASSHTDWGRSYNEQFF
CDR3nt: TGTGCCAGCAGCCACACGGACTGGGGGCGATCCTACAATGAGCAGTTCTTC

v_gene: TRBV7-2
abundance: -
j_gene: TRBJ2-1
d_gene: -
CDR3aa: CASTFRGGKDEQFF
CDR3nt: TGTGCCAGCACCTTCAGGGGTGGGAAGGATGAGCAGTTCTTC

v_gene: TRBV5-5
abundance: many
j_gene: TRBJ1-6
d_gene: -
CDR3aa: CASSLARHNSPLHF
CDR3nt: TGTGCCAGCAGCTTGGCCCGGCACAATTCACCCCTCCACTTT

v_gene: TRBV29-1
abundance: many
j_gene: TRBJ1-2
d_gene: -
CDR3aa: CSVSQGNGYTF
CDR3nt: TGCAGCGTTTCACAGGGAAACGGCTACACCTTC

v_gene: TRBV11-2
abundance: -
j_gene: TRBJ1-1
d_gene: -
CDR3aa: CASSLERDTEAFF
CDR3nt: TGTGCCAGCAGCTTAGAGAGGGACACTGAAGCTTTCTTT

v_gene: TRBV18
abundance: -
j_gene: TRBJ1-1
d_gene: -
CDR3aa: CASSPVGSTEAFF
CDR3nt: TGTGCCAGCTCACCAGTGGGGTCCACTGAAGCTTTCTTT

v_gene: TRBV29-1
abundance: many
j_gene: TRBJ2-1
d_gene: -
CDR3aa: CSVSPRVGDYNEQFF
CDR3nt: TGCAGCGTCTCCCCGAGGGTTGGTGACTACAATGAGCAGTTCTTC

v_gene: TRBV19
abundance: many
j_gene: TRBJ2-6
d_gene: TRBD1
CDR3aa: CASTMTGGRSGANVLTF
CDR3nt: TGTGCCAGTACTATGACAGGGGGTCGCTCTGGGGCCAACGTCCTGACTTTC

v_gene: TRBV4-2
abundance: many
j_gene: TRBJ1-2
d_gene: TRBD1
CDR3aa: CASSYDATGIGKGYTF
CDR3nt: TGTGCCAGCAGCTACGATGCGACAGGGATAGGGAAAGGCTACACCTTC